The clone carrying this T cell receptor beta chain has at least ten counts. This record belongs to a study of human T cells and chemical hapten exposure. Overall study: Women made up most patients, who had alopecia areata, totalis or universalis.

The library gave individual cDNA molecules unique molecular identifiers. In the original analysis: A typical sample had 95,638 TCRs, with about 20,000 to 690,600 overall. TCRdb ran MiXCR on the RACE reads and lists one entry per CDR3 protein. TCRdb's processing, not the authors' own work, is the source of the V and J calls. The sample holds about 190,000 distinct CDR3 sequences; approximately 26% are singletons and the top ten take 2% to 3%. As for time point: patch test 3, about 24 weeks after DPC sensitization. This sample's treatment: therapeutic diphenylcyclopropenone sensitization with weekly scalp DPC. People who gave samples had alopecia, were 18 to 70 years old, and were suitable for DPC. Germline lookup yields CDR1 SQVTM and CDR2 ANQGSEA. V gave up 7 bases and J gave up 5 bases; unmatched junction bases: 8. The CDR3 is 14 residues long.

Sequencing used whole blood, obtained in connection with sensitization to the hapten diphenylcyclopropenone (DPC). The rearrangement joins TRBV29-1 to TRBJ2-3; 11 nucleotides agree with TRBD2. The receptor was derived from a woman between 40 and 50 years old with alopecia areata. Some clones in this sample may be carry-over from other donors' samples. The CDR3, as DNA: TGCAGCGGGGGGACTAGCGGACCTGGAGATACGCAGTATTTT. This encodes CSGGTSGPGDTQYF.